The 9 T cell receptor beta chains below come from one sample, sequenced in a study of blood T cell repertoires in COVID-19. Measured with immunoSEQ multiplex PCR; TCRdb has only the in-frame clones, and not every one. The sample records a few hundred thousand clones, approximately 86% being singletons. The sequenced material came from peripheral blood. The receptors stem from a human donor in a cohort sampled during active COVID-19.

The V call is TRBV19, the J call TRBJ2-3; 12 bases line up with TRBD2. V was pared by 4 bases and J by 3 bases, with 11 bases of the junction left unmatched. Germline-derived CDR1 and CDR2 are LNHDA and SQIVND (reference sequence). This CDR3 is 18 amino acids long. The CDR3 DNA reads TGTGCCAGTAGTAAATCTAGCGGGGGGGCTCCCCGTACAGATACGCAGTATTTT. It translates to CASSKSSGGAPRTDTQYF.

V gene TRBV9 combines with J gene TRBJ2-3, with D perhaps TRBD1 (5 bases). Trimming shortened V by 0 bases and J by 5 bases, and 13 bases separated the two germline ends. CDR3 size: 15 residues. Germline CDR1 is SGDLS and CDR2 is YYNGEE. Here the CDR3 DNA reads TGTGCCAGCAGCGTAGGGGGCAGCCTTGGAGATACGCAGTATTTT. Translation: CASSVGGSLGDTQYF.

The chain combines TRBV5-1 with TRBJ2-6, with D possibly TRBD1 on 6 matching bases. Trimming took off 4 bases at V and 2 bases at J, with 7 bases between the two ends. Germline V gives CDR1 SGHRS, CDR2 YFSETQ. This CDR3 has 14 residues. CDR3 residues: CASSRTAGANVLTF. The CDR3 region has the DNA TGCGCCAGCAGCAGGACAGCTGGGGCCAACGTCCTGACTTTC.

This clone was found a few times. The V and J genes are TRBV6-2 or TRBV6-3 and TRBJ2-2; no clear D gene. The CDR3 is made up of 15 amino acids. The V and J ends lost 3 bases and 0 bases respectively, with 8 bases between them. CDR1 is MNHEY, CDR2 SVGEGT, per germline. For the CDR3, the DNA is TGTGCCAGCAGTTATTATTTTTCGAACACCGGGGAGCTGTTTTTT. It codes for CASSYYFSNTGELFF.

DNA for the CDR3: TGTGCCAGCCGCGAACCGCCTAGGGGGAATGAGCAGTTCTTC. Translated, it gives CASREPPRGNEQFF. The V and J genes are TRBV6-5 and TRBJ2-1, with D possibly being TRBD1 (6 bases). CDR1 and CDR2 from the germline V gene are MNHEY and SVGAGI. V was pared by 8 bases and J by 7 bases, with 18 bases between. The CDR3 has 14 amino acids.

This chain connects TRBV27 to TRBJ2-7; TRBD1 aligns across 7 bases. The CDR3 contains 13 residues. Germline values: CDR1 MNHEY, CDR2 SMNVEV (reference sequence). V shed 6 bases, J shed 4 bases, and the junction held 6 bases outside the gene matches. The CDR3 reads CASSFGTDYEQYF. CDR3 bases: TGTGCCAGCAGCTTTGGGACAGATTACGAGCAGTACTTC.

V gene TRBV21-1 combines with J gene TRBJ1-3. TRBV21-1 is annotated as a pseudogene. The CDR3 extends over 16 amino acids. The CDR3 region is CASSKTPMLRGNTIYF. CDR3 bases: TGTGCCAGCAGCAAAACCCCGATGCTGCGGGGAAACACCATATATTTT.

The chain is built from TRBV7-9 and TRBJ1-1; 8 positions agree with TRBD1. CDR3 length: 15 residues. Germline-derived CDR1 and CDR2 are SEHNR and FQNEAQ (reference sequence). The J segment lost 5 bases and the V segment lost 5 bases, leaving 10 bases of the junction unmatched. The CDR3 DNA reads as TGTGCCAGCAGCCACCGACAGGGGAAGGGAACTGAAGCTTTCTTT. As protein: CASSHRQGKGTEAFF.

The chain links TRBV20-1 to TRBJ1-1, with D uncertain. Germline V gene data show CDR1 as DFQATT and CDR2 as SNEGSKA (reference sequence). The CDR3 consists of 14 residues. Trimming left V 3 bases short and J 3 bases short, with 14 bases between. Here the CDR3 DNA reads TGCAGTGCTAGTCTTGGCAGGCCACACACTGAAGCTTTCTTT. It yields the protein CSASLGRPHTEAFF.